This T cell receptor beta chain is drawn from a study of T cells in tumors after PD-1 blockade. Whole-study results and caveats: Blood contained about 45% of the tumor's TCR clonotypes.

Produced via immunoSEQ multiplex PCR; TCRdb's table is partial and in-frame only. Counted here are under 40,000 clones, roughly 76% occurring once; the ten biggest clones make up under 50%. CDR1 and CDR2 (germline): SGHNT, YENEEA. This CDR3 has 15 amino acids. V lost 5 bases, J lost 2 bases, and 15 bases lay in between. Genomic DNA template from tumor biopsies or peripheral blood, roughly 616 ng to 6,004 ng input. Turning to this clone: Its specificity is unknown.

The V call is TRBV11-3, the J call TRBJ1-1; TRBD1 might be the D (5 bases). The sequence was obtained from a human donor with basal cell carcinoma. The sample consisted of PBMCs, taken after anti-PD-1 treatment. CDR3: CASSRRGGVNTEAFF. The CDR3 coding sequence is TGTGCCAGCAGCCGGCGTGGAGGGGTAAACACTGAAGCTTTCTTT. The full variable domain, rest sourced from reference TRBV11-3 and TRBJ1-1, is EAGVVQSPRYKIIEKKQPVAFWCNPISGHNTLYWYLQNLGQGPELLIRYENEEAVDDSQLPKDRFSAERLKGVDSTLKIQPAELGDSAVYLCASSRRGGVNTEAFFGQGTRLTVV.